Shown below are 3 T cell receptor beta chains from a single sample sequenced in a study of tumor-infiltrating lymphocytes in primary liver carcinoma. TCR beta cDNA was made from around 520 ng total RNA with a constant-region primer. Each TCR beta library was derived from three nested multiplex PCR rounds that employed slightly modified ARM-PCR. The study ran its first two PCR rounds for around 10 cycles each, using TRBV1-TRBV30 forward primers and a C-beta reverse primer. Via MiXCR, TCRdb re-called the multiplex PCR reads, giving one row per CDR3 protein. The profile shows hundreds of thousands of distinct CDR3 sequences, approximately 54% of them singletons. In addition to blood RNA drawn from unsorted whole blood, germline DNA was extracted. Sequencing was performed on peripheral blood. The receptors derive from a young woman with primary liver carcinoma and hepatitis B virus infection.

The CDR3 DNA sequence: TGTGCCAGCAGCCCCCGTCCTAGCGTTAGCACAGATACGCAGTATTTT. Translating gives CASSPRPSVSTDTQYF. The chain employs TRBV9 and TRBJ2-3, with D perhaps matching TRBD2 (6 bases). CDR3 length equals 16 residues. Germline V CDR1 and CDR2: SGDLS, YYNGEE. With 4 bases removed from V and 0 bases from J, the gap between germline ends came to 15 bases.

The count of this clonotype is one. A much larger clone lies a single base off, so this may be a read error. CDR3 sequence: CASSLSVGRADTQYF. CDR3 nucleotides: TGTGCCAGCAGTTTAAGCGTGGGGCGGGCAGATACGCAGTATTTT. This chain connects TRBV12-3 or TRBV12-4 to TRBJ2-3; D possibly matches TRBD1 or TRBD2 (5 bases each). V gave up 2 bases and J gave up 4 bases, with 13 bases separating them. The CDR3 totals 15 residues.

In regard to this clonotype: The CDR3 ends on some other residue instead of the conserved phenylalanine or tryptophan, so this is likely a read error. V is TRBV11-2 and J is TRBJ2-1, with D perhaps TRBD2 (6 bases). Germline V gene lookup returns CDR1 SGHAT and CDR2 FQNNGV. The CDR3 spans 15 residues. The CDR3 here is CASSLRASVGNEQFL. The DNA for the CDR3 is TGCGCCAGCAGCTTAAGGGCTAGCGTGGGTAATGAGCAGTTCTTG.